The clone carrying this T cell receptor beta chain came up once. Its target is not known. The repertoire was sequenced with immunoSEQ multiplex PCR; TCRdb's copy has only in-frame clones and lacks some. The table has roughly 120,000 clones, 70% to 90% seen once; the top ten hold 4.5% to 5%. This sample was taken from a study of T cell responses to AZD1222 COVID-19 vaccine. Whole-study findings and limits: The study found Spike-specific TCR breadth and depth rose after two AZD1222 doses. Repertoires in all cases were sampled only once the peak T cell response had passed. Clonal diversity was possibly underestimated; the donors were predominantly white British and more often female. Baseline seropositivity characterized only a handful of AZD1222 recipients.

CDR1 LNHDA and CDR2 SQIVND come from the germline V gene (reference sequence). The CDR3 has 13 amino acids. The V gene lost 1 base and the J gene lost 8 bases, with 9 bases spanning the gap. The sequence was obtained from an adult in good health. The sample here was peripheral blood, taken on day 0 of AZD1222 vaccination. The chain is built from TRBV19 and TRBJ1-5; unclear D gene. CDR3 in amino acids: CASSIGVGKPQHF. The CDR3 DNA follows: TGTGCCAGTAGTATAGGGGTAGGTAAGCCCCAGCATTTT.